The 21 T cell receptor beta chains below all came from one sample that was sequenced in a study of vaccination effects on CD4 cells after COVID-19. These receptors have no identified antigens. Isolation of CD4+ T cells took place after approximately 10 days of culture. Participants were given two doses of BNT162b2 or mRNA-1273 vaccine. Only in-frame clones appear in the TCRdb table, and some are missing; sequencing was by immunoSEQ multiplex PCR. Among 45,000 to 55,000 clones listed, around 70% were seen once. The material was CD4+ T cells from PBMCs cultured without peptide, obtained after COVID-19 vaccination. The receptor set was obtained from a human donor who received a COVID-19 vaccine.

In DNA, the CDR3 is TGTGCCAGTAGTATAGAGGGGGCCAGAGCTTTCTTT. This gives the protein CASSIEGARAFF. The chain joins TRBV19 to TRBJ1-1; TRBD1 might be the D (6 bases). V was pared by 0 bases and J by 10 bases, with 9 bases between. Germline CDR1 and CDR2: LNHDA and SQIVND (reference sequence). The CDR3 has 12 amino acids.

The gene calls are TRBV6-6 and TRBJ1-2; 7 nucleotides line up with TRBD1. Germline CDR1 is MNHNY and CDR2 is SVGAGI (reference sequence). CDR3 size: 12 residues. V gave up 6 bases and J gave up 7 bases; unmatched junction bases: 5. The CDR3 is CASSRQGGGYTF. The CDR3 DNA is TGTGCCAGCAGCCGACAGGGAGGTGGCTACACCTTC.

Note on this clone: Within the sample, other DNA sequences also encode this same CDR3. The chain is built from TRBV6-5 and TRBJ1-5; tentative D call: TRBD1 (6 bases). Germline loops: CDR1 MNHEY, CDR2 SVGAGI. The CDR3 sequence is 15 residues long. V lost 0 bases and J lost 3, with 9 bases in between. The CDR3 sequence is CASSYSTGANQPQHF. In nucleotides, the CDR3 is TGTGCCAGCAGTTACTCGACGGGGGCCAATCAGCCCCAGCATTTT.

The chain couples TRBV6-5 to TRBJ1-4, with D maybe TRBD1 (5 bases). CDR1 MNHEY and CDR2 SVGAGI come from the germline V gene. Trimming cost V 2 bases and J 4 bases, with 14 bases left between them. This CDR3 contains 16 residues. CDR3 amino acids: CASSYRSKGFNEKLFF. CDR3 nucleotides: TGTGCCAGCAGTTACCGGTCGAAGGGGTTTAATGAAAAACTGTTTTTT.

CDR3 DNA sequence: TGTGCCAGCAGCCACCGGGACAGGGTGGGCTACACCTTC. It specifies CASSHRDRVGYTF. The rearrangement joins TRBV12-3 or TRBV12-4 to TRBJ1-2; TRBD1 matches 9 bases. V was pared by 6 bases and J by 8 bases, with 7 bases of the junction left unmatched. The CDR3 sequence is 13 residues long.

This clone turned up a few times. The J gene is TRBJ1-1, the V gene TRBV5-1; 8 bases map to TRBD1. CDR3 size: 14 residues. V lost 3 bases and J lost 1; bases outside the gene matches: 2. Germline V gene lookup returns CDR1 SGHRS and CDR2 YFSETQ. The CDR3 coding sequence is TGCGCCAGCAGCTACGGGACAGGGAACACTGAAGCTTTCTTT. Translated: CASSYGTGNTEAFF. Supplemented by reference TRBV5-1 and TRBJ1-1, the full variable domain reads KAGVTQTPRYLIKTRGQQVTLSCSPISGHRSVSWYQQTPGQGLQFLFEYFSETQRNKGNFPGRFSGRQFSNSRSEMNVSTLELGDSALYLCASSYGTGNTEAFFGQGTRLTVV.

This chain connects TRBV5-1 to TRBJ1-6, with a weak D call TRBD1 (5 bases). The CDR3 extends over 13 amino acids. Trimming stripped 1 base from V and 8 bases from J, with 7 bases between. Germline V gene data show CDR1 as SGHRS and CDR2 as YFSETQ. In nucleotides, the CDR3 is TGCGCCAGCAGCTTGCAGGGAGATTCACCCCTCCACTTT. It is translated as CASSLQGDSPLHF.

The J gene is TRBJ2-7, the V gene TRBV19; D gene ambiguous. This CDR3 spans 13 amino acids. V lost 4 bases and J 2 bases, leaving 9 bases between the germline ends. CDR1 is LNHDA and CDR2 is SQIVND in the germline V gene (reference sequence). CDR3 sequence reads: CASSRGTTYEQYF. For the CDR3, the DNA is TGTGCCAGTAGTAGGGGTACTACCTACGAGCAGTACTTC.

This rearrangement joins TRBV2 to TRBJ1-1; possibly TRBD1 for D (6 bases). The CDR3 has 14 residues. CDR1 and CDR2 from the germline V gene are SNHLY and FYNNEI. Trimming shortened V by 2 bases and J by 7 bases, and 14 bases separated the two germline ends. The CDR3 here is CASSEKRLGGEAFF. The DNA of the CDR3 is TGTGCCAGCAGTGAAAAAAGGTTAGGGGGTGAAGCTTTCTTT.

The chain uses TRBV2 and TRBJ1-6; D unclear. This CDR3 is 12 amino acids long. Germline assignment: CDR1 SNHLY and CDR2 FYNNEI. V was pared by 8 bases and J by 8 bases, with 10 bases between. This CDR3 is CASLRVDSPLHF. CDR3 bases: TGTGCCAGCCTCCGGGTGGATTCACCCCTCCACTTT. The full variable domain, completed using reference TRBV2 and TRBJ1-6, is EPEVTQTPSHQVTQMGQEVILRCVPISNHLYFYWYRQILGQKVEFLVSFYNNEISEKSEIFDDQFSVERPDGSNFTLKIRSTKLEDSAMYFCASLRVDSPLHFGNGTRLTVT.

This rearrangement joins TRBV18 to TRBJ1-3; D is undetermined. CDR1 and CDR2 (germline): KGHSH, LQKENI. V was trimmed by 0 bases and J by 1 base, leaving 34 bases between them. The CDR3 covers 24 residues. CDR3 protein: CASSPPPYYSQTNSKNPSGNTIYF. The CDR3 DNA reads TGTGCCAGCTCACCACCGCCTTATTATTCTCAGACAAACTCTAAGAACCCATCTGGAAACACCATATATTTT.

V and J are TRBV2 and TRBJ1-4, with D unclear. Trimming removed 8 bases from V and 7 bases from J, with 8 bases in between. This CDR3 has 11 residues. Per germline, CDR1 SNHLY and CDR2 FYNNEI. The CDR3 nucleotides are TGTGCCAGCCGGAAGGGTGAAAAACTGTTTTTT. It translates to CASRKGEKLFF.

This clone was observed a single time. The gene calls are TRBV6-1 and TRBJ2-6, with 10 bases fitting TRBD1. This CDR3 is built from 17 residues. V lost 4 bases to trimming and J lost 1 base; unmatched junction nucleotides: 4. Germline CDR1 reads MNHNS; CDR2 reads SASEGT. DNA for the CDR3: TGTGCCAGCAGTGGACAGGGGGCTAGATCTGGGGCCAACGTCCTGACTTTC. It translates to CASSGQGARSGANVLTF.

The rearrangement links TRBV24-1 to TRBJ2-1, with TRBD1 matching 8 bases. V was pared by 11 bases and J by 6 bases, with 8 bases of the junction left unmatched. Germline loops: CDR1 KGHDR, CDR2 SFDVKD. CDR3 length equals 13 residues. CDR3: CASGQGSVNEQFF. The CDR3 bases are TGTGCCAGTGGACAGGGATCGGTCAATGAGCAGTTCTTC.

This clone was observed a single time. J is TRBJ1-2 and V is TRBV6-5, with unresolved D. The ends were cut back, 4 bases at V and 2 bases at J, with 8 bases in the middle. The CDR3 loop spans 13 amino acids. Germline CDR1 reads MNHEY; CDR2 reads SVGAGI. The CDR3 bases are TGTGCCAGCAGTTCGACTGAAAACTATGGCTACACCTTC. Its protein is CASSSTENYGYTF.

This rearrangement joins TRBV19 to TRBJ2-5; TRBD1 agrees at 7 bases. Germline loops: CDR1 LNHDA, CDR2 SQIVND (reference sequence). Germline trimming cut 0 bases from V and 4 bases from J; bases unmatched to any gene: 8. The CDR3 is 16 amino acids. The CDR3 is CASSIDPTGFGETQYF. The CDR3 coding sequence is TGTGCCAGTAGTATAGACCCGACAGGGTTCGGAGAGACCCAGTACTTC.

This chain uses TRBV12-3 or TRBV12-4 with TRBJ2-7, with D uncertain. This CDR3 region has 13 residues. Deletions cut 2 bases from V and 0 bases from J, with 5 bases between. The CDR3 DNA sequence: TGTGCCAGCAGTTTACACGGCTCCTACGAGCAGTACTTC. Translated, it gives CASSLHGSYEQYF.

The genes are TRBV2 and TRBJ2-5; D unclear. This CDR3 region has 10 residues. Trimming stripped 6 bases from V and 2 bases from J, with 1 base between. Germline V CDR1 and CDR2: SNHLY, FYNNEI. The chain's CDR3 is CASRQETQYF. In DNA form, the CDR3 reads TGTGCCAGCAGGCAAGAGACCCAGTACTTC.

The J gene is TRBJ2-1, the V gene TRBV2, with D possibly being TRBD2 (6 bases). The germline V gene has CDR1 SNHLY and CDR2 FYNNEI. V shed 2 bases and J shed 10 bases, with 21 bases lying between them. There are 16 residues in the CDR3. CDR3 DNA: TGTGCCAGCAGTGAATTGGAGGTGAGTAGCGGAAAGGAGCAGTTCTTC. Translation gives CASSELEVSSGKEQFF.

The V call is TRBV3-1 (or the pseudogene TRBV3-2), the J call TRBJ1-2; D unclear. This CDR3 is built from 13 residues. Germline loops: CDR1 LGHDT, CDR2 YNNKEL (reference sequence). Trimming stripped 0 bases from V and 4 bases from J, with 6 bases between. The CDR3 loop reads CASSQEGSYGYTF. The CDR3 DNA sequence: TGTGCCAGCAGCCAAGAGGGTAGCTATGGCTACACCTTC.

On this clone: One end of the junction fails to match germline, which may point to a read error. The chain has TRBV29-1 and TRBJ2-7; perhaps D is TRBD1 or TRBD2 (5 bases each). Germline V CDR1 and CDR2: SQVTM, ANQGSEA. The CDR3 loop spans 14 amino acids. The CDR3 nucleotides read TGCAGCGTTGAAGGAAACGGAAATACTGGGGGTCGGCACTTC. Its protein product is CSVEGNGNTGGRHF.